What follows is one TCR beta chain and its context. The antigen remains undetermined. This CDR3 has 14 amino acids. Trimming at V came to 1 base and at J to 5 bases, leaving 6 bases not matched to a gene. The germline gives CDR1 GTSNPN, CDR2 SVGIG (reference sequence). Unique molecular identifiers tagged the TCR beta cDNA libraries. The T cell input of about 0.85 to 10 million gave around 450,000 cDNA molecules. From the PCR reads, TCRdb called clonotypes with MiXCR, one entry per CDR3 protein. The table shows 650,000 to 900,000 distinct CDR3 sequences, with approximately 44% occurring only once. These data originate in a study of post-analysis software for immune sequencing data. Overall study findings and caveats: TRBV5-6, TRBV5-1 and TRBV20-1 were among 4 or 5 TRBV segments more frequent in patients than controls.

Sequencing input: blood. This TCR was recovered from a girl between 10 and 17 years old with multiple sclerosis. The J gene is TRBJ2-7, the V gene TRBV30; 9 positions match TRBD1. The CDR3 coding sequence is TGTGCCTGGAGTGCCGGGACAGGGTCCGACGAGCAGTACTTC. This translates into CAWSAGTGSDEQYF.